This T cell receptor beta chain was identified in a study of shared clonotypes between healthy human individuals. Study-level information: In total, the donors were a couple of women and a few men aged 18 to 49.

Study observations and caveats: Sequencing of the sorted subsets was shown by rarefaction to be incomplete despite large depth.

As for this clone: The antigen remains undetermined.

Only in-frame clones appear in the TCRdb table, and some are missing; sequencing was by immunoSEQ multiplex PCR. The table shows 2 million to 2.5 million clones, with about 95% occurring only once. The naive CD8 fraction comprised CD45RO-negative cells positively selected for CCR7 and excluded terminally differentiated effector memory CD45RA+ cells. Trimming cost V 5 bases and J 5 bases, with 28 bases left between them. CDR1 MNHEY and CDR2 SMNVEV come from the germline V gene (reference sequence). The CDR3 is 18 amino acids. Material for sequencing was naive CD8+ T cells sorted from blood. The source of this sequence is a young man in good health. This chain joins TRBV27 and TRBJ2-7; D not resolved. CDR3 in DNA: TGTGCCAGCAGTCCGGCATCCGGGCCCCTAGGAAAAATCGACGAGCAGTACTTC. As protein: CASSPASGPLGKIDEQYF.